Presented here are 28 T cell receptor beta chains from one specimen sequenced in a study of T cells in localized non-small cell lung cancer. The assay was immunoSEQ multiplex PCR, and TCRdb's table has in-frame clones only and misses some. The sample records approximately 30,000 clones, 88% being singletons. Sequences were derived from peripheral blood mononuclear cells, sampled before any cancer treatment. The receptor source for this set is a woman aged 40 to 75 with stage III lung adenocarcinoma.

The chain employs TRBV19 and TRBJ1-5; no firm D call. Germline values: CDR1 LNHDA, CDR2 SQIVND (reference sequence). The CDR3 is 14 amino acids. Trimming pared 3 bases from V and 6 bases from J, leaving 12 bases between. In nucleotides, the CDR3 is TGTGCCAGTAGTATTAGCAGAGGACCTCAGCCCCAGCATTTT. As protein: CASSISRGPQPQHF.

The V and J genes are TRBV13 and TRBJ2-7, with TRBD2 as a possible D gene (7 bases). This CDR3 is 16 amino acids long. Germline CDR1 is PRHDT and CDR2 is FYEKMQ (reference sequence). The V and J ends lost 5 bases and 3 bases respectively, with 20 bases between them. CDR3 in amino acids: CASSLIHQGGGYEQYF. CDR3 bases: TGTGCCAGCAGCCTTATCCACCAGGGAGGGGGCTACGAGCAGTACTTC.

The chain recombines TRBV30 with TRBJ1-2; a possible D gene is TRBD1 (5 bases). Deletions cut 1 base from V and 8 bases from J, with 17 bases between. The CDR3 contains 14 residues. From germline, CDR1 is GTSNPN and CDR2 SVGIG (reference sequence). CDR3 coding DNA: TGTGCCTGGAGTGGGAGGGGATGGGGCCTCGGCTACACCTTC. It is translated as CAWSGRGWGLGYTF.

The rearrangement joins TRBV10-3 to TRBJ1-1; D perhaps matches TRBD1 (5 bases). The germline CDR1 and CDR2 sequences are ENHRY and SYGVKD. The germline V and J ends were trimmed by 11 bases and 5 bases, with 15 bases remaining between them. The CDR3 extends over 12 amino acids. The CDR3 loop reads CAANRGDTEAFF. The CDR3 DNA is TGTGCCGCCAACCGGGGCGATACTGAAGCTTTCTTT.

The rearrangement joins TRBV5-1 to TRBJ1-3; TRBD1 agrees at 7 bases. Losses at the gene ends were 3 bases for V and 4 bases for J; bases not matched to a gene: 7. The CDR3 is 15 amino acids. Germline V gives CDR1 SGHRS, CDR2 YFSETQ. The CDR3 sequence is CASSYDRVGGNTIYF. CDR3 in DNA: TGCGCCAGCAGCTATGACAGGGTCGGAGGAAACACCATATATTTT.

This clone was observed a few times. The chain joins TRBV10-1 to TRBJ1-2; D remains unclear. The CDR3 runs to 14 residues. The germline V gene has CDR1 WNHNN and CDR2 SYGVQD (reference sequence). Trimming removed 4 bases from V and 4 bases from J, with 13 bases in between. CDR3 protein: CASSAAALLYGYTF. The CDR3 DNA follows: TGCGCCAGCAGTGCTGCAGCCCTCCTCTATGGCTACACCTTC.

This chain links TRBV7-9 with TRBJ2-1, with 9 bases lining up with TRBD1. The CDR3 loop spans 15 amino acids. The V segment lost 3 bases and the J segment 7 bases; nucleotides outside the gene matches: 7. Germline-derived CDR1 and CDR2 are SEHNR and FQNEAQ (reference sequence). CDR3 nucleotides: TGTGCCAGCAGCTTGCCGGGACAGGGATTGAATGAGCAGTTCTTC. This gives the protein CASSLPGQGLNEQFF.

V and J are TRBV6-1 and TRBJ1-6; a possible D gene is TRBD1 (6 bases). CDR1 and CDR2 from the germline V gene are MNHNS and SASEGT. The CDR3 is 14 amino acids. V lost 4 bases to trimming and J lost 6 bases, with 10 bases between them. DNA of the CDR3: TGTGCCAGCAGTGCCAGGGGCCCTAATTCACCCCTCCACTTT. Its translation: CASSARGPNSPLHF.

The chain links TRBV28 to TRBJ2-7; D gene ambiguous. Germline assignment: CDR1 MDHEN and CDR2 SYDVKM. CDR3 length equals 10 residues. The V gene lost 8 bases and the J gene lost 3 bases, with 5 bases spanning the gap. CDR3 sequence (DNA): TGTGCCAGCGGGCGCTACGAGCAGTACTTC. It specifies CASGRYEQYF. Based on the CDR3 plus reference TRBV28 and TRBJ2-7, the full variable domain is DVKVTQSSRYLVKRTGEKVFLECVQDMDHENMFWYRQDPGLGLRLIYFSYDVKMKEKGDIPEGYSVSREKKERFSLILESASTNQTSMYLCASGRYEQYFGPGTRLTVT.

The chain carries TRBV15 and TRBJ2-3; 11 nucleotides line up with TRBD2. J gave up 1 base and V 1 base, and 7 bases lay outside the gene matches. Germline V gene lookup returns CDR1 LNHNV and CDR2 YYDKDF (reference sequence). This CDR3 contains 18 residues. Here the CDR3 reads CATSRGSLLAGGTDTQYF. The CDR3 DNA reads TGTGCCACCAGCAGAGGATCCCTACTAGCGGGGGGCACAGATACGCAGTATTTT.

The CDR3 region has the DNA TGCGCCAGCAGCCAAGGCCAGGGGAACACTGAAGCTTTCTTT. This encodes CASSQGQGNTEAFF. V gene TRBV4-1 combines with J gene TRBJ1-1; possibly TRBD1 for D (5 bases). Deletions cut 1 base from V and 1 base from J, with 7 bases between. Germline CDR1 reads MGHRA; CDR2 reads YSYEKL. The CDR3 has 14 residues.

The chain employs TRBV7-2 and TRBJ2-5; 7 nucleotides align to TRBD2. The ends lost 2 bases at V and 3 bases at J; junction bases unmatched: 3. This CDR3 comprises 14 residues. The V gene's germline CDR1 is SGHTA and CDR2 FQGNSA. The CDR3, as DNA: TGTGCCAGCAGCTTATCACGGGGGGAAGAGACCCAGTACTTC. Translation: CASSLSRGEETQYF.

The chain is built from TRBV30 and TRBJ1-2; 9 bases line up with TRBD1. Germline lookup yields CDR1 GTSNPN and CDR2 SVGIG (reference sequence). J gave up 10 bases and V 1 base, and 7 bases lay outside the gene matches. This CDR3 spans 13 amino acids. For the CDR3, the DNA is TGTGCCTGGAGTGCTGGGACAGGGAGAGACTACACCTTC. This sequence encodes CAWSAGTGRDYTF. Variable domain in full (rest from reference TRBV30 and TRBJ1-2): SQTIHQWPATLVQPVGSPLSLECTVEGTSNPNLYWYRQAAGRGLQLLFYSVGIGQISSEVPQNLSASRPQDRQFILSSKKLLLSDSGFYLCAWSAGTGRDYTFGSGTRLTVV.

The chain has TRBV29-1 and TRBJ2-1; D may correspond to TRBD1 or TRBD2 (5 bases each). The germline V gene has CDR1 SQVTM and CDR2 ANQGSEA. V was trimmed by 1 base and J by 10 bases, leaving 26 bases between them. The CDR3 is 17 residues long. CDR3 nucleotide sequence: TGCAGCGTTGAAGGCTTTCCCCCCGAAGCGTCGGGGCGGGAGCAGTTCTTC. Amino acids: CSVEGFPPEASGREQFF.

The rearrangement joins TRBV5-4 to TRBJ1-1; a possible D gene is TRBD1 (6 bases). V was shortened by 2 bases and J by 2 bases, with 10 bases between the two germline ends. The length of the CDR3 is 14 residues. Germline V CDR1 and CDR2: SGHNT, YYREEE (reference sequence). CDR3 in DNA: TGTGCCAGCAGCTTCCCAGGGGATAACACTGAAGCTTTCTTT. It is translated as CASSFPGDNTEAFF.

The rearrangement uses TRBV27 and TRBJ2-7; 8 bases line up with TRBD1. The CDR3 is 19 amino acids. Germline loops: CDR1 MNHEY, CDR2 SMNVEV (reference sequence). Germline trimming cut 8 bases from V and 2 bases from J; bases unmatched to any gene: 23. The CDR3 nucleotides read TGTGCCAGCCGAAACCTTTTCCGCCCCCAGGGGGCGAAGACCTACGAGCAGTACTTC. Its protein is CASRNLFRPQGAKTYEQYF.

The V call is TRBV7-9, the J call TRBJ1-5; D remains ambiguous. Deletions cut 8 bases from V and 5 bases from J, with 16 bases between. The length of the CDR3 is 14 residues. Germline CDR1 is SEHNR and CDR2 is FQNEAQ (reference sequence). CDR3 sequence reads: CASGSGNRDQPQHF. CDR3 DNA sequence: TGTGCCAGCGGCAGCGGGAATAGGGATCAGCCCCAGCATTTT.

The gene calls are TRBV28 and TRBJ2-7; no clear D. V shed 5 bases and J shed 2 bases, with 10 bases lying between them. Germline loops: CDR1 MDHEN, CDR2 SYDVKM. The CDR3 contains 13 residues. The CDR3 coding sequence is TGTGCCAGCAGTCCTCGGAATCCCTACGAGCAGTACTTC. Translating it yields CASSPRNPYEQYF.

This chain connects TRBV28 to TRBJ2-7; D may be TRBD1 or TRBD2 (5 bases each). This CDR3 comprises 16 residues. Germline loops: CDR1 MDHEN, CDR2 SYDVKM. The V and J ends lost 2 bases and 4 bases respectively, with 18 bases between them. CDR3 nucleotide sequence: TGTGCCAGCAGTTTAACCGGGACCGGATGGGCTTACGAGCAGTACTTC. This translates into CASSLTGTGWAYEQYF.

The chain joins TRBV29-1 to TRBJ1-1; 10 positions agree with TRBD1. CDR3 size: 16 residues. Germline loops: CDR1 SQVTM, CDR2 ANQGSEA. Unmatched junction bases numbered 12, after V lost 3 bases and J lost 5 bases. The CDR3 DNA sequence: TGCAGCGTTGAGGGCGACAGGGGGCAAACGGGGACTGAAGCTTTCTTT. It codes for CSVEGDRGQTGTEAFF. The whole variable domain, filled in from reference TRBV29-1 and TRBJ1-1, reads SAVISQKPSRDICQRGTSLTIQCQVDSQVTMMFWYRQQPGQSLTLIATANQGSEATYESGFVIDKFPISRPNLTFSTLTVSNMSPEDSSIYLCSVEGDRGQTGTEAFFGQGTRLTVV.

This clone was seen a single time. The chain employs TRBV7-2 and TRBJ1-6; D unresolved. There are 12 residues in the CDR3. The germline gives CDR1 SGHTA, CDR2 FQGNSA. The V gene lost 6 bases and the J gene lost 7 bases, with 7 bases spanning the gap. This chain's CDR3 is CASRPPNSPLHF. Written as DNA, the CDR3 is TGTGCCAGCAGACCACCGAATTCACCCCTCCACTTT.

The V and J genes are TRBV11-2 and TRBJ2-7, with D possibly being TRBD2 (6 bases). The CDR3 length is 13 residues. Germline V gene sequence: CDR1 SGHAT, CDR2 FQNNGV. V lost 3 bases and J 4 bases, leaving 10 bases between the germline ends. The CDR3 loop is CASSFGRGYEQYF. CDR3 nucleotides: TGTGCCAGCAGCTTTGGACGGGGGTACGAGCAGTACTTC.

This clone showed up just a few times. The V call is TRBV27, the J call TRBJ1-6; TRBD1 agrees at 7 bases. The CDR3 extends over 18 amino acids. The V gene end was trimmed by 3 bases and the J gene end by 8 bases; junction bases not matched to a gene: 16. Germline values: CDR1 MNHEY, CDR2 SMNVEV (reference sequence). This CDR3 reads CASSFANPGGTVDSPLHF. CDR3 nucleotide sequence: TGTGCCAGCAGTTTTGCGAACCCCGGGGGGACAGTAGATTCACCCCTCCACTTT.

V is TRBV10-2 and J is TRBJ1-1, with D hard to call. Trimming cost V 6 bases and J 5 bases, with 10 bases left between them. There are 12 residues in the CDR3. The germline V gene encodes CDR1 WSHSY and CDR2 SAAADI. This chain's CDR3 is CASSRDKTEAFF. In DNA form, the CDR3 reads TGCGCCAGCAGCCGTGACAAGACTGAAGCTTTCTTT.

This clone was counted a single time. The CDR3 bases are TGTGCCAGCAGTGGGACTAGCCTAGGCCGCTATGAGTACTTC. Its translation is CASSGTSLGRYEYF. The chain uses TRBV2 and TRBJ2-7; 8 bases are a match to TRBD2. CDR1 is SNHLY and CDR2 is FYNNEI in the germline V gene. V trimming: 4 bases; J trimming: 11 bases; junction bases outside the gene matches: 13. The length of the CDR3 is 14 residues. The variable domain in full, with the rest retrieved from reference TRBV2 and TRBJ2-7, is EPEVTQTPSHQVTQMGQEVILRCVPISNHLYFYWYRQILGQKVEFLVSFYNNEISEKSEIFDDQFSVERPDGSNFTLKIRSTKLEDSAMYFCASSGTSLGRYEYFGPGTRLTVT.

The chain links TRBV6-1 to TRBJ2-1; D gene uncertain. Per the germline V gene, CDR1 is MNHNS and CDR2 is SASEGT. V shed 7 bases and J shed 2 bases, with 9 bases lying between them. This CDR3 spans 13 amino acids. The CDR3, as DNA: TGTGCCAGCACCGGCAATACCTACAATGAGCAGTTCTTC. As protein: CASTGNTYNEQFF.

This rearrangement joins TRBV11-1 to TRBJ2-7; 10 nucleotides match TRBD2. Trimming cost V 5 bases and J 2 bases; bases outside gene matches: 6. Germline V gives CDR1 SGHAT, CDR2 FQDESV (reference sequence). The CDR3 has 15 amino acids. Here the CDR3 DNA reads TGTGCCAGCAGCACAGGGACTAGCGAGACCTACGAGCAGTACTTC. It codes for CASSTGTSETYEQYF.

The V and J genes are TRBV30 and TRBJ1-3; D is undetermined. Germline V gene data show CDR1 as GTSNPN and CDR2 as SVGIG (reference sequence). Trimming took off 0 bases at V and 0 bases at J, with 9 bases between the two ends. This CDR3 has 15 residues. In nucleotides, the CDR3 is TGTGCCTGGAGTGTTGCCCCCTACTCTGGAAACACCATATATTTT. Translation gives CAWSVAPYSGNTIYF.